The rows below give T cell receptor beta chains drawn from one sample of a study of shared clonotypes between healthy human individuals. TCRdb's table, derived via immunoSEQ multiplex PCR, lists solely in-frame clones and lacks some. Counted here are millions of clones, around 95% occurring once; the ten biggest clones make up roughly 0.13%. Sequencing was performed on naive CD4+ T cells sorted from blood. The receptors were gathered from a man in his late teens or twenties in good health. Both conserved end residues are part of each CDR3. Each record gives: CDR3 protein, CDR3 DNA, clone size, J gene, V gene, D gene. D genes are given only for firm matches. Size tells how often a clone was seen (once, few, many) or the class of an expanded clone, and some rows leave it out.

CDR3aa: CASSRVTGSTEAFF
CDR3nt: TGCGCCAGCAGCCGGGTCACAGGGAGCACTGAAGCTTTCTTT
abundance: -
j_gene: TRBJ1-1
v_gene: TRBV5-1
d_gene: -

CDR3aa: CASSYAQGPYEQYF
CDR3nt: TGTGCCAGCAGTTACGCCCAGGGTCCCTACGAGCAGTACTTC
abundance: -
j_gene: TRBJ2-7
v_gene: TRBV6-6
d_gene: -

CDR3aa: CASARGPSSGNTIYF
CDR3nt: TGTGCCAGCGCCCGGGGGCCTAGCTCTGGAAACACCATATATTTT
abundance: -
j_gene: TRBJ1-3
v_gene: TRBV6-5
d_gene: -

CDR3aa: CASSYVTNRANYGYTF
CDR3nt: TGTGCCAGCAGTTACGTAACAAACAGAGCTAACTATGGCTACACCTTC
abundance: -
j_gene: TRBJ1-2
v_gene: TRBV6-6
d_gene: -

CDR3aa: CASSLTTSGSFAGELFF
CDR3nt: TGTGCCAGCAGCTTGACCACTAGCGGGAGTTTCGCCGGGGAGCTGTTTTTT
abundance: -
j_gene: TRBJ2-2
v_gene: TRBV5-6
d_gene: TRBD2

CDR3aa: CASSYRQANYEQYF
CDR3nt: TGTGCCAGCAGTTACAGGCAGGCAAACTACGAGCAGTACTTC
abundance: -
j_gene: TRBJ2-7
v_gene: TRBV6-5
d_gene: -

CDR3aa: CASSSPTLIETQYF
CDR3nt: TGTGCCAGCAGCTCCCCCACCCTGATAGAGACCCAGTACTTC
abundance: -
j_gene: TRBJ2-5
v_gene: TRBV7-2
d_gene: -

CDR3aa: CASSPGQGLGGYTF
CDR3nt: TGTGCCAGCTCACCGGGACAGGGACTTGGGGGCTACACCTTC
abundance: few
j_gene: TRBJ1-2
v_gene: TRBV18
d_gene: TRBD1

CDR3aa: CASASGGKMAEAFF
CDR3nt: TGTGCCAGCGCCTCGGGTGGGAAGATGGCTGAAGCTTTCTTT
abundance: -
j_gene: TRBJ1-1
v_gene: TRBV5-4
d_gene: -

CDR3aa: CASSLAPGTVTGELFF
CDR3nt: TGTGCCAGCAGCTTAGCGCCGGGAACAGTAACCGGGGAGCTGTTTTTT
abundance: -
j_gene: TRBJ2-2
v_gene: TRBV7-2
d_gene: -

CDR3aa: CASSSPRLATNEKLFF
CDR3nt: TGTGCCAGCAGCTCCCCTAGACTTGCAACTAATGAAAAACTGTTTTTT
abundance: once
j_gene: TRBJ1-4
v_gene: TRBV7-9
d_gene: -

CDR3aa: CAINRENTGELFF
CDR3nt: TGTGCCATTAATAGGGAGAACACCGGGGAGCTGTTTTTT
abundance: -
j_gene: TRBJ2-2
v_gene: TRBV10-3
d_gene: -

CDR3aa: CASSYTAGFQDEQYF
CDR3nt: TGTGCCAGCAGTTACACAGCAGGGTTTCAGGACGAGCAGTACTTC
abundance: -
j_gene: TRBJ2-7
v_gene: TRBV6-5
d_gene: -

CDR3aa: CASSYSIGGTYEQYF
CDR3nt: TGTGCCAGCAGTTACTCGATAGGGGGCACGTACGAGCAGTACTTC
abundance: -
j_gene: TRBJ2-7
v_gene: TRBV6-5
d_gene: TRBD1

CDR3aa: CASSLRAGGEETQYF
CDR3nt: TGTGCCAGCAGCTTGCGGGCGGGCGGGGAAGAGACCCAGTACTTC
abundance: -
j_gene: TRBJ2-5
v_gene: TRBV5-6
d_gene: -

CDR3aa: CASTFDRGRSGANVLTF
CDR3nt: TGTGCCAGCACCTTCGACAGGGGAAGGTCTGGGGCCAACGTCCTGACTTTC
abundance: -
j_gene: TRBJ2-6
v_gene: TRBV21-1
d_gene: -

CDR3aa: CASSVTGGGYWGTNEKLFF
CDR3nt: TGTGCCAGCAGCGTTACAGGTGGAGGTTATTGGGGAACTAATGAAAAACTGTTTTTT
abundance: -
j_gene: TRBJ1-4
v_gene: TRBV7-2
d_gene: -

CDR3aa: CASSRSTGANVLTF
CDR3nt: TGCGCCAGCAGCCGGTCGACTGGGGCCAACGTCCTGACTTTC
abundance: -
j_gene: TRBJ2-6
v_gene: TRBV4-3
d_gene: -

CDR3aa: CASSLPGSYEQYF
CDR3nt: TGTGCCAGCAGTTTACCGGGCTCCTACGAGCAGTACTTC
abundance: -
j_gene: TRBJ2-7
v_gene: TRBV28
d_gene: -

CDR3aa: CATSRAAAGVAKNIQYF
CDR3nt: TGTGCCACCAGCAGGGCGGCGGCTGGCGTGGCCAAAAACATTCAGTACTTC
abundance: -
j_gene: TRBJ2-4
v_gene: TRBV15
d_gene: -

CDR3aa: CASSERGFEAFF
CDR3nt: TGTGCCAGCAGTGAAAGGGGCTTTGAAGCTTTCTTT
abundance: -
j_gene: TRBJ1-1
v_gene: TRBV6-1
d_gene: -

CDR3aa: CASSSYRNYNEQFF
CDR3nt: TGTGCCAGCAGCTCCTACCGAAACTACAATGAGCAGTTCTTC
abundance: -
j_gene: TRBJ2-1
v_gene: TRBV5-4
d_gene: -

CDR3aa: CSVDNGGAYEQYF
CDR3nt: TGCAGCGTTGATAATGGGGGCGCCTACGAGCAGTACTTC
abundance: -
j_gene: TRBJ2-7
v_gene: TRBV29-1
d_gene: -

CDR3aa: CASSRDSWTTGELFF
CDR3nt: TGTGCCAGCAGCCGAGATAGCTGGACCACCGGGGAGCTGTTTTTT
abundance: -
j_gene: TRBJ2-2
v_gene: TRBV5-4
d_gene: -

CDR3aa: CASSELQGGPEAFF
CDR3nt: TGTGCCAGCAGTGAATTACAGGGCGGTCCTGAAGCTTTCTTT
abundance: -
j_gene: TRBJ1-1
v_gene: TRBV2
d_gene: -

CDR3aa: CASRRDTQETQYF
CDR3nt: TGTGCCAGCAGACGGGACACCCAAGAGACCCAGTACTTC
abundance: -
j_gene: TRBJ2-5
v_gene: TRBV2
d_gene: -

CDR3aa: CASSRHRGPDEAFF
CDR3nt: TGTGCCAGCAGCCGCCACAGGGGGCCGGATGAAGCTTTCTTT
abundance: -
j_gene: TRBJ1-1
v_gene: TRBV5-6
d_gene: TRBD1

CDR3aa: CASSLPTSGQETQYF
CDR3nt: TGTGCCAGCAGCTTGCCGACTAGCGGCCAAGAGACCCAGTACTTC
abundance: -
j_gene: TRBJ2-5
v_gene: TRBV5-4
d_gene: TRBD2

CDR3aa: CASSDPSLYGNTIYF
CDR3nt: TGTGCCAGCAGTGACCCATCCCTATATGGAAACACCATATATTTT
abundance: -
j_gene: TRBJ1-3
v_gene: TRBV25-1
d_gene: -

CDR3aa: CASIAPGTGELFF
CDR3nt: TGTGCCAGCATAGCTCCTGGCACCGGGGAGCTGTTTTTT
abundance: -
j_gene: TRBJ2-2
v_gene: TRBV6-5
d_gene: -

CDR3aa: CASSSLTGAEAFF
CDR3nt: TGTGCCAGCAGCTCATTAACAGGGGCTGAAGCTTTCTTT
abundance: -
j_gene: TRBJ1-1
v_gene: TRBV7-2
d_gene: TRBD1

CDR3aa: CASSLGQGDYGYTF
CDR3nt: TGCGCCAGCAGCTTAGGGCAGGGTGACTATGGCTACACCTTC
abundance: -
j_gene: TRBJ1-2
v_gene: TRBV5-1
d_gene: -

CDR3aa: CASSFPEAEAFF
CDR3nt: TGTGCCAGCAGCTTTCCGGAGGCTGAAGCTTTCTTT
abundance: -
j_gene: TRBJ1-1
v_gene: TRBV11-2
d_gene: -

CDR3aa: CAWSGLRLDEQFF
CDR3nt: TGTGCCTGGAGTGGACTTCGTTTGGATGAGCAGTTCTTC
abundance: -
j_gene: TRBJ2-1
v_gene: TRBV30
d_gene: -

CDR3aa: CASRPGREQFF
CDR3nt: TGCGCCAGCCGACCGGGGCGGGAGCAGTTCTTC
abundance: -
j_gene: TRBJ2-1
v_gene: TRBV10-2
d_gene: -

CDR3aa: CASSESLIGANVLTF
CDR3nt: TGTGCCAGCAGTGAATCTCTTATTGGGGCCAACGTCCTGACTTTC
abundance: once
j_gene: TRBJ2-6
v_gene: TRBV25-1
d_gene: -

CDR3aa: CASSRGDQETQYF
CDR3nt: TGCGCCAGCAGTAGGGGGGACCAAGAGACCCAGTACTTC
abundance: -
j_gene: TRBJ2-5
v_gene: TRBV5-1
d_gene: -

CDR3aa: CASSTDSVNEKLFF
CDR3nt: TGTGCCAGCTCGACCGACTCCGTTAATGAAAAACTGTTTTTT
abundance: -
j_gene: TRBJ1-4
v_gene: TRBV11-1
d_gene: -

CDR3aa: CASSLEGSPYYGYTF
CDR3nt: TGTGCCAGCAGCTTAGAGGGGAGTCCGTACTATGGCTACACCTTC
abundance: -
j_gene: TRBJ1-2
v_gene: TRBV7-9
d_gene: -

CDR3aa: CASSDSRLYPPVNTEAFF
CDR3nt: TGTGCCAGCAGTGACTCGCGGTTGTATCCCCCGGTTAACACTGAAGCTTTCTTT
abundance: -
j_gene: TRBJ1-1
v_gene: TRBV6-4
d_gene: -

CDR3aa: CASSLVVGQGYTGELFF
CDR3nt: TGTGCCAGCAGCTTAGTCGTAGGGCAGGGCTACACCGGGGAGCTGTTTTTT
abundance: -
j_gene: TRBJ2-2
v_gene: TRBV11-2
d_gene: -

CDR3aa: CASSQSGTEAFF
CDR3nt: TGCGCCAGCAGCCAATCAGGGACTGAAGCTTTCTTT
abundance: -
j_gene: TRBJ1-1
v_gene: TRBV4-1
d_gene: -

CDR3aa: CASSEALMLGAAYGYTF
CDR3nt: TGTGCCAGCAGTGAAGCGCTGATGCTAGGAGCCGCCTATGGCTACACCTTC
abundance: -
j_gene: TRBJ1-2
v_gene: TRBV2
d_gene: -

CDR3aa: CASSLEDRVEQYF
CDR3nt: TGTGCCAGCAGCTTGGAGGACAGGGTCGAGCAGTACTTC
abundance: -
j_gene: TRBJ2-7
v_gene: TRBV7-9
d_gene: TRBD1

CDR3aa: CASSHNAWGTTYEQYF
CDR3nt: TGTGCCAGCAGCCACAATGCGTGGGGGACCACCTACGAGCAGTACTTC
abundance: -
j_gene: TRBJ2-7
v_gene: TRBV14
d_gene: -

CDR3aa: CASSDQGVINEQFF
CDR3nt: TGTGCCAGCTCCGACCAGGGGGTAATTAATGAGCAGTTCTTC
abundance: -
j_gene: TRBJ2-1
v_gene: TRBV18
d_gene: TRBD1

CDR3aa: CASSDSRGSGNTIYF
CDR3nt: TGTGCCAGCAGTGATTCCCGGGGTTCTGGAAACACCATATATTTT
abundance: -
j_gene: TRBJ1-3
v_gene: TRBV25-1
d_gene: -

CDR3aa: CASRNGQVDTGELFF
CDR3nt: TGTGCCAGCAGAAACGGACAGGTAGACACCGGGGAGCTGTTTTTT
abundance: -
j_gene: TRBJ2-2
v_gene: TRBV5-4
d_gene: TRBD1

CDR3aa: CAREPAGVGQPQHF
CDR3nt: TGCGCCAGAGAGCCCGCCGGGGTGGGTCAGCCCCAGCATTTT
abundance: -
j_gene: TRBJ1-5
v_gene: TRBV10-1
d_gene: -

CDR3aa: CASSAGQQAYEQYF
CDR3nt: TGCGCCAGCAGCGCGGGACAGCAGGCCTACGAGCAGTACTTC
abundance: -
j_gene: TRBJ2-7
v_gene: TRBV5-1
d_gene: -

CDR3aa: CASSPLPSTSYEQYF
CDR3nt: TGTGCCAGCAGCCCCCTCCCGAGTACCTCCTACGAGCAGTACTTC
abundance: -
j_gene: TRBJ2-7
v_gene: TRBV9
d_gene: -

CDR3aa: CASSLNRGPVGSPLHF
CDR3nt: TGTGCCAGCAGCTTAAACAGGGGGCCGGTTGGGTCACCCCTCCACTTT
abundance: -
j_gene: TRBJ1-6
v_gene: TRBV11-2
d_gene: TRBD1

CDR3aa: CASSGSLNGHIYF
CDR3nt: TGTGCCAGCAGCGGCTCATTGAACGGACACATATATTTT
abundance: -
j_gene: TRBJ1-3
v_gene: TRBV9
d_gene: -

CDR3aa: CASSSTGQPLSADYEQYF
CDR3nt: TGTGCCAGCAGCTCGACGGGACAGCCACTATCGGCCGACTACGAGCAGTACTTC
abundance: few
j_gene: TRBJ2-7
v_gene: TRBV5-5
d_gene: TRBD1

CDR3aa: CASSQEGRESHYEQYF
CDR3nt: TGTGCCAGCAGCCAAGAGGGCAGGGAATCCCACTACGAGCAGTACTTC
abundance: -
j_gene: TRBJ2-7
v_gene: TRBV4-2
d_gene: -